This TCR beta chain came from a study of shared clonotypes between healthy human individuals. Overall study findings and caveats: Shared clonotypes: approximately 4.5% naive CD4, around 4% naive CD8, less than 2.5% memory CD4, over 0.3% memory CD8. Against clonotypes common to all four donors, non-shared ones had lower generation probabilities.

Positively selected for CCR7, the CD45RO-negative cells used as naive CD8 cells excluded terminally differentiated effector memory CD45RA+ cells. The CDR3 is 21 residues long. Germline V CDR1 and CDR2: MGHRA, YSYEKL. V was pared by 2 bases and J by 1 base, with 13 bases of the junction left unmatched. Assay used: immunoSEQ multiplex PCR; TCRdb lists only in-frame clones, some missing. This table has around 2,000,000 clones, 85% to 95% appearing once. Details on this clone: The antigen is undetermined.

The chain has TRBV4-1 and TRBJ2-1, with 14 bases fitting TRBD2. Source material: naive CD8+ T cells sorted from blood. The TCR sequence derives from a man aged 18 to 29 in good health. The DNA of the CDR3 is TGCGCCAGCAGCCAACTACCGGGACTAGCGGGGGCCTATTCTTCCTACAATGAGCAGTTCTTC. As protein: CASSQLPGLAGAYSSYNEQFF.